This T cell receptor (beta chain) was sequenced during a study of blood T cell repertoires in COVID-19. Method: immunoSEQ multiplex PCR; TCRdb's copy keeps in-frame clones and lacks some. The sample gives 250,000 to 400,000 clones, about nine tenths of which show up once; 1.5% to 2% is in the top ten. The V and J ends lost 5 bases and 4 bases respectively, with 15 bases between them. The CDR3 runs 14 residues. CDR1 is SGHTA and CDR2 is FQGNSA in the germline V gene. The sample taken for sequencing was peripheral blood. The chain couples TRBV7-2 to TRBJ2-7, with TRBD1 as a possible D gene (6 bases). The sequence was collected from a woman aged 30 to 39 with COVID-19, enrolled during active disease. The CDR3 spells CASSAYHRAYEQYF. In DNA, the CDR3 is TGTGCCAGCAGCGCCTACCACAGGGCATACGAGCAGTACTTC.